The T cell receptor (beta chain) under discussion was sequenced for a study of cytomegalovirus exposure and HLA in healthy donors (dated by TCRdb to about 2017). About the full investigation: An earlier analysis of approximately 640 of the donors reported about 250 Gb of sequence data and about 100 million unique TCR beta sequences from approximately 180 million T cells. Among the 398 genotyped donors, about 85% belonged to the genetic ancestry cluster associated with self-reported Caucasian donors. Five DR-DQ haplotypes were treated as single units for association and clustering because of strong linkage in the cohort. A later analysis re-analyzed previously published TCR beta repertoires from 666 donors and added high-resolution HLA genotyping to study TCR occurrence patterns. Donor age, sex, ethnicity and CMV serostatus were compiled together with the repertoire data. Across 398 genotyped donors of the cohort, an average of about 240,000 unique TCR beta nucleotide sequences per donor were sequenced, and 15% to 20% of those sequences were non-productive. Using immunosequencing, the study profiled T cell repertoires from 640 or so subjects and related those repertoires to cytomegalovirus serostatus. The study combined high-throughput TCR immunosequencing, statistical association of individual TCRs with disease status, and machine learning to predict cytomegalovirus infection status. The number of donors typed differed by locus, with about 629-630 for A, B, C, DRB1 and DQB1, 522 for DQA1, over 600 for DPA1, and approximately 470 for DPB1. About 280 gigabases of sequencing data and roughly 81 million unique TCR sequences made up an early release that covered several hundred HLA-typed donors. An earlier analysis of 450 to 750 of the donors used high-throughput TCR beta sequencing to judge whether each TCR beta V gene segment behaved as functional or pseudogenic. All discovery cohort repertoires had been generated on a single sequencing platform. In addition to the first cohort of roughly 700 subjects, a separate validation cohort of 130 or so different subjects was used. HLA typing covered class I and class II loci at four-digit resolution. Genome-wide SNP genotypes for about 60% of the roughly 700 donors were used in a later genetic analysis, which treated that subset as a discovery cohort. The study aimed to test whether cataloging public T cell receptors could reveal signatures of past pathogen exposure. In the later analysis, no new phenotypic data were used to find candidate immune exposures; instead, reliance was placed on TCR beta sequences and their occurrence across donors. What the research found in general, with its limitations: Linkage disequilibrium might explain the correlated functional status among segregating V segments, but an unknown experimental factor could not be excluded. Broadly in line with IMGT annotations, most TCR beta V segments showed up in productive rearrangements about 87% or about 30% of the time in an earlier analysis of about 500 of the donors. Several of the top co-occurrence clusters appeared to be linked to parvovirus B19, influenza, CMV and Epstein-Barr virus, according to a later analysis. Some IMGT-functional V segments, including TRBV6-2 and TRBV6-3, could not be told apart with the 87-base-pair reads, so those segments were excluded. A further reported finding was that TCR beta sequences accurately predicted the HLA-A and HLA-B alleles for most subjects in the first cohort. Assigning TCR associations to individual alleles was difficult when HLA alleles, especially DR and DQ, strongly co-occurred. The authors suggested that the approach could potentially be generalized to other disease states and immunological phenotypes. According to a later analysis, TCR association rates differed among HLA loci, with DRB1 alleles showing the most associated TCRs and HLA-C alleles showing the fewest. In a later genetic analysis, a missense DCLRE1C variant was associated with V-gene and J-gene trimming of TCR beta chains, and the association was replicated in an independent cohort. In a later genetic analysis, fewer N-insertions in productive TCRs were reported among donors in an Asian-associated ancestry cluster than the roughly 640-donor mean. A total of 150 or so TCR beta chains were listed by the study as associated with cytomegalovirus. In a later analysis, HLA-associated TCR beta chains were found to be more clonally expanded and to have lower generation probabilities than equally common non-associated chains. The sequencing pipeline was judged likely to have produced a cluster of highly shared sequence variants as a technical artifact. Cytomegalovirus status was reported to be diagnosed by the classifier with high specificity and sensitivity in both the original and validation cohorts. The presence/absence analyses assumed that sequencing depth was roughly uniform across donors, and that assumption may not be true. A few of the identified cytomegalovirus-associated TCR beta chains were confirmed in vitro to be specific for cytomegalovirus antigens. Because some donors lacked HLA typing at each locus, the association tests relied only on the typed subset. Across donors, most TCR sequences were observed very rarely, whereas some public TCRs were present in many individuals. Immune exposure information for the cohort was limited to CMV serostatus. About 17 rarely observed V segments, including chromosome 9 orphons, were excluded from the earlier analysis of some 590 of the donors because counts were too low. In a later analysis, 15,000 to 20,000 TCR beta sequences were associated with specific HLA alleles at a false discovery rate of 0.05. A later analysis found that most CMV-associated TCR beta chains appeared HLA-restricted, with HLA associations seemingly driven largely by CMV exposure. In this cohort, only TCR beta chains were sequenced, and detectable features were limited by the absence of alpha or paired-chain data.

The cohort consisted of some 730 healthy bone marrow donors. At the time of sampling, every cohort member was nominally healthy, though immune exposures that went unrecorded were likely present. The donor was CMV seropositive and belonged to the group of around 300 seropositive cohort members. Each donor provided a peripheral blood sample, and peripheral blood mononuclear cells were used for TCR beta sequencing. The Qiagen DNeasy Blood Extraction Kit was used to extract genomic DNA from the blood cell samples. As for this clone: The antigen this receptor binds is unknown. Within one base of it there is no much larger clone, and no base qualities were kept.

Inclusive of the bounding cysteine and phenylalanine, the CDR3 is 14 residues long. Of the read, only the CDR3 DNA is kept; its 42 bases are in frame from base 1. Preparation of the library involved the immunoSEQ multiplex PCR assay. A mixture of 60 forward primers for TCR Vbeta segments and 13 reverse primers for TCR Jbeta segments was used in the multiplex PCR. A multiplex PCR assay on genomic DNA amplified the CDR3 region of rearranged TCR beta genes. The Illumina HiSeq System was used to sequence the amplified TCR beta libraries as 87-base-pair reads. Concerning the study's data processing: In a later analysis, tens of millions of unique TCR beta chains were counted across the approximately 640 repertoires, and approximately 11 million of these chains were shared by at least two donors. Raw reads were error-corrected and collapsed into unique sequences with a nearest-neighbor algorithm that merged closely related sequences to remove PCR and sequencing errors. CDR3 sequences were aligned to IMGT reference sequences to assign V, D and J gene segments. Each retained sequence needed at least a six-nucleotide match to both a V gene segment and a J gene segment. A rearrangement was called productive if the CDR3 had no stop codons and remained in frame with V and J, and every other rearrangement was called non-productive. CDR3 was defined according to IMGT convention as the region running from the second conserved V-encoded cysteine to the conserved J-encoded phenylalanine. In an earlier analysis of approximately 500 of the donors, sequences lacking an unambiguous match to a single V gene segment were excluded. An earlier analysis of a few hundred of the donors classified V segments as functional when productive rearrangements were above 56.7% and as segregating when the standard deviation between donors was above 5%. A statistical classification framework was built to diagnose cytomegalovirus status from the catalog of TCR beta chain sequences. In a later analysis, TCR nucleotide sequences were compared against IMGT/GENE-DB human TR gene sequences so that V and J genes could be assigned. In a later analysis, CDR3 sequences and most-parsimonious VDJ recombination scenarios were assigned using the TCRdist pipeline. In a later analysis, each TCR beta chain was defined by its CDR3 amino acid sequence together with its V-gene family, and reads lacking a unique V-gene family were excluded. As a way to deal with suspected cross-contamination and a sequencing artifact, a later analysis dropped more than 500 nucleotide sequences that were highly shared and had low generation probability. In a later analysis, a clonal expansion index for each public chain was calculated from normalized within-repertoire ranks of inferred template counts. In a later analysis, generation probabilities were computed with a VDJ recombination model fitted to out-of-frame rearrangements, and the resulting probabilities were checked against IGoR. In a later analysis, TCR-TCR, TCR-HLA and TCR-CMV co-occurrence was scored with hypergeometric tests, and a repertoire-size bias correction was applied to TCR pairs. A later analysis estimated false discovery rates by permuting HLA or CMV assignments 20 times. In a later analysis, co-occurring TCRs were grouped using DBSCAN, with TCRdist sequence similarity added in when clustering inside HLA-allele-positive subsets. Co-occurrence clustering excluded repertoires with fewer than 30,000 or more than 120,000 public chains, plus five with anomalous nucleotide sharing. TCRdb retrieved this table from immuneACCESS and kept in-frame rearrangements only. Not all clones are present; in checked studies, unresolved V genes account for under half, and no reason is known for the remainder. V and J calls and clone size come straight from that table; D and trimming were deduced from the DNA. Across this sample there are about 160,000 clones, with approximately 80% seen only once. About 9.5% of the sample is held by the ten biggest clonotypes.

The sequenced material came from PBMCs. This sequence was found in a man aged 18 to 30 in good health and CMV-seropositive. The sequence is built from TRBV21-1 and TRBJ2-1; the table's D call of TRBD1 was not tested on the DNA. TRBV21-1 represents a pseudogene. CDR3 sequence: CASRPGQGGDEQFF. The DNA reads TGTGCCAGCAGACCGGGACAGGGGGGTGATGAGCAGTTCTTC.